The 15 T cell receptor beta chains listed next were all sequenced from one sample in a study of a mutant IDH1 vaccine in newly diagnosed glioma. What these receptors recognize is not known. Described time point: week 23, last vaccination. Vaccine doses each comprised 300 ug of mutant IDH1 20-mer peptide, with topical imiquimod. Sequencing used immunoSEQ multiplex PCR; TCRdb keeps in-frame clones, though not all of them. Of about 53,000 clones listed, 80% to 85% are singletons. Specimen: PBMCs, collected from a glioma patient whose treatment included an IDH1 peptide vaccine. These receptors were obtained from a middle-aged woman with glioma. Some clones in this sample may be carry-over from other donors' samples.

The chain's CDR3 is CAKQPGTGGGEAFF. The CDR3 DNA reads TGTGCCAAACAACCCGGGACAGGGGGTGGTGAAGCTTTCTTT. The chain recombines TRBV2 with TRBJ1-1; TRBD1 agrees at 11 bases. CDR1 is SNHLY, CDR2 FYNNEI, per germline. The CDR3 is 14 amino acids. V shed 10 bases, J shed 7 bases, and the junction held 11 bases outside the gene matches.

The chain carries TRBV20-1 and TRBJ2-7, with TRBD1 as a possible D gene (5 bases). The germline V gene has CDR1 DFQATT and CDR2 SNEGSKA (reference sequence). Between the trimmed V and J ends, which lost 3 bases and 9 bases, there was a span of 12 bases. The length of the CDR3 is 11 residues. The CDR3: CSARTDTLQYF. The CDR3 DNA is TGCAGTGCTAGGACGGACACCCTGCAGTACTTC.

Here the CDR3 reads CASSPSRLGPKYGYTF. The CDR3 nucleotides are TGTGCCAGCTCACCTTCAAGGCTCGGCCCGAAATATGGCTACACCTTC. J is TRBJ1-2 and V is TRBV18, with D unresolved. V was clipped by 3 bases and J by 5 bases, with 19 bases between them. The germline V gene encodes CDR1 KGHSH and CDR2 LQKENI. CDR3 length: 16 residues.

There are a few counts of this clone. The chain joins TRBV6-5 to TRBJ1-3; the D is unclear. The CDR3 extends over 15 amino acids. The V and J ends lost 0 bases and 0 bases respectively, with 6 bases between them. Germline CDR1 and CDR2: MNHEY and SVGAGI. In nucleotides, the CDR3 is TGTGCCAGCAGTTACTCGATCGACTCTGGAAACACCATATATTTT. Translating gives CASSYSIDSGNTIYF.

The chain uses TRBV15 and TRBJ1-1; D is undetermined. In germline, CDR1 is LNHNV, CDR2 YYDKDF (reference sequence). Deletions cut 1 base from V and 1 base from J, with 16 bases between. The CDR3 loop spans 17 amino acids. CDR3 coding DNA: TGTGCCACCAGCAGAGGTTTGAGAAACAGAGCGAACACTGAAGCTTTCTTT. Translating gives CATSRGLRNRANTEAFF.

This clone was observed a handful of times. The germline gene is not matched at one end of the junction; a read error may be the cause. The CDR3 nucleotides are TGTGCCAGCATTGAAGCGGCGGTGTCGGATCAGCCCCAGCATTTT. This gives the protein CASIEAAVSDQPQHF. The rearrangement uses TRBV6-1 and TRBJ1-5, with unresolved D. Germline lookup yields CDR1 MNHNS and CDR2 SASEGT. The CDR3 length is 15 residues.

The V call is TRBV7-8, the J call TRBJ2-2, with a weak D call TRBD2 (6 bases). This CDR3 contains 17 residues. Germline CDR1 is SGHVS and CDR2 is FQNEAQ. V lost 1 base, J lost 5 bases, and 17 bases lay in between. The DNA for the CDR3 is TGTGCCAGCAGCTTAGACCTTGGCGGGGAGATTACCGGGGAGCTGTTTTTT. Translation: CASSLDLGGEITGELFF.

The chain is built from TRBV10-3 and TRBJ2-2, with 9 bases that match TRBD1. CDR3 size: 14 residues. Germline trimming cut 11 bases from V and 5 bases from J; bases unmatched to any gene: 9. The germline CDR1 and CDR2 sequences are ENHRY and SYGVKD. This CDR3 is CAVKGTGKTGELFF. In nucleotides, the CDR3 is TGTGCCGTGAAGGGGACAGGGAAAACCGGGGAGCTGTTTTTT.

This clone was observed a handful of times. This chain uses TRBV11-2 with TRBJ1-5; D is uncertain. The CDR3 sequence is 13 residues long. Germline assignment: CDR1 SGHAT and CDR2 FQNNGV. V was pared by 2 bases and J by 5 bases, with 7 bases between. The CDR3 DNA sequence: TGTGCCAGCAGCTTATCCTCTTATCAGCCCCAGCATTTT. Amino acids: CASSLSSYQPQHF.

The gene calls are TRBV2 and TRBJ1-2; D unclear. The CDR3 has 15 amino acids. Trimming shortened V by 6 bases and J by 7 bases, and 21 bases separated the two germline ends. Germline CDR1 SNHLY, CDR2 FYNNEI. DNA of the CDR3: TGTGCCAGCAGGGCCTCCGTCAGGCTGGAGCGTGGCTACACCTTC. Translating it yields CASRASVRLERGYTF.

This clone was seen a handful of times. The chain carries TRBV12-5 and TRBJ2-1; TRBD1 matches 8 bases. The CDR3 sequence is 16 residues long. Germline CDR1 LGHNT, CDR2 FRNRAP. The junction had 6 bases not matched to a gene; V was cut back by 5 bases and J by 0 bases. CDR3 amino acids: CASGPEGQASYNEQFF. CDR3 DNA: TGTGCTAGTGGTCCGGAGGGACAGGCCTCCTACAATGAGCAGTTCTTC. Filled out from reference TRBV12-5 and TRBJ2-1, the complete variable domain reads DARVTQTPRHKVTEMGQEVTMRCQPILGHNTVFWYRQTMMQGLELLAYFRNRAPLDDSGMPKDRFSAEMPDATLATLKIQPSEPRDSAVYFCASGPEGQASYNEQFFGPGTRLTVL.

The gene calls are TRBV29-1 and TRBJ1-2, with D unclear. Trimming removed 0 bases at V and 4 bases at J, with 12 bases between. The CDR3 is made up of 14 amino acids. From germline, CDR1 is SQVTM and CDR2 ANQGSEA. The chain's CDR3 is CSVEERRAAYGYTF. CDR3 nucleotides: TGCAGCGTTGAAGAAAGGCGGGCAGCCTATGGCTACACCTTC. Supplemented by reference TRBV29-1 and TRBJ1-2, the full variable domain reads SAVISQKPSRDICQRGTSLTIQCQVDSQVTMMFWYRQQPGQSLTLIATANQGSEATYESGFVIDKFPISRPNLTFSTLTVSNMSPEDSSIYLCSVEERRAAYGYTFGSGTRLTVV.

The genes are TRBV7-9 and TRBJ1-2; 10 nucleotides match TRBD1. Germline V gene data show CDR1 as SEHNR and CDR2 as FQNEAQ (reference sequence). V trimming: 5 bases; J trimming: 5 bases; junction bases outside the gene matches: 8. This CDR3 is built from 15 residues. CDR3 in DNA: TGTGCCAGCAGCATAGGGACAGGGGTACGGTATGGCTACACCTTC. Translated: CASSIGTGVRYGYTF.

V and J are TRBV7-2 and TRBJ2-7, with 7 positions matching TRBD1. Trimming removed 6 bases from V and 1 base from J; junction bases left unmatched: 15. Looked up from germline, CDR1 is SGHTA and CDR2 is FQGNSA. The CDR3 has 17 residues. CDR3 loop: CASSAGIWGRGSYEQYF. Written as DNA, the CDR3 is TGTGCCAGCAGTGCCGGGATTTGGGGCAGGGGGTCCTACGAGCAGTACTTC.

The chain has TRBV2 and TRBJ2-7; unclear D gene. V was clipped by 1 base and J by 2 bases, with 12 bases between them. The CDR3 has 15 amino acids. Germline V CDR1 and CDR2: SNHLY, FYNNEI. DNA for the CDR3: TGTGCCAGCAGTGAAGGGTTGACGGACCCCTACGAGCAGTACTTC. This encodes CASSEGLTDPYEQYF. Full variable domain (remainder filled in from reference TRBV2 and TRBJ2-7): EPEVTQTPSHQVTQMGQEVILRCVPISNHLYFYWYRQILGQKVEFLVSFYNNEISEKSEIFDDQFSVERPDGSNFTLKIRSTKLEDSAMYFCASSEGLTDPYEQYFGPGTRLTVT.